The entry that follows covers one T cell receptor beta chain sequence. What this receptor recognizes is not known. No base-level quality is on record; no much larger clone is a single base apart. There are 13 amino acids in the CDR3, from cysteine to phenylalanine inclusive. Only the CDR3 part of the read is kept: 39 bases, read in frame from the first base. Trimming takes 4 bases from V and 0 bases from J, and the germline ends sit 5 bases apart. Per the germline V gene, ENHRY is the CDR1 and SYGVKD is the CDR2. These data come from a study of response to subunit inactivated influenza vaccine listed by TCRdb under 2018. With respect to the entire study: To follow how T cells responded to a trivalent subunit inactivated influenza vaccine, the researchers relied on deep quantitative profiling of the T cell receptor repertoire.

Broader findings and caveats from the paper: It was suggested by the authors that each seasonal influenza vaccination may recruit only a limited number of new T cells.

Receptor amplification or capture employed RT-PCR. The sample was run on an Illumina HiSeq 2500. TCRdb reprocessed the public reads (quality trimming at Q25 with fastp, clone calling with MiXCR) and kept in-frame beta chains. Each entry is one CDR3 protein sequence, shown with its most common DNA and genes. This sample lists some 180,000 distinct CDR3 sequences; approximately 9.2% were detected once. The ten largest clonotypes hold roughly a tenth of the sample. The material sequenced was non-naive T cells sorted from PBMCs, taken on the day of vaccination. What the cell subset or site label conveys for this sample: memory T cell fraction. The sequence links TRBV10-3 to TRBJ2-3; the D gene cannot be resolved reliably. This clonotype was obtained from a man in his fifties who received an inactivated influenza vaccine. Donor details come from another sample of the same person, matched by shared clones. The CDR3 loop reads CAISVGSTDTQYF. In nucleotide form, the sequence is TGTGCCATCAGTGTGGGCAGCACAGATACGCAGTATTTT.